This T cell receptor beta chain came from a study of blood T cells in healthy people across ages. The wider study: Per two T cells, about one barcoded beta molecule was captured through template switching. Whole-study findings and limits: Possibly, changes in expanded clonotypes were confounded because donor CMV status was unknown.

Sample donors were healthy Caucasian individuals that came from Russia, aged about 6 to 95. Per sample, no less than 6 micrograms of total RNA were extracted. A note on this clonotype: The target antigen is unknown.

A sample-barcoded 5' primer and a J-beta primer mix were used in a second PCR of roughly 6 to 11 cycles. TCRdb analysed the 5' RACE reads with MiXCR anew, one entry per CDR3 protein. The sample records roughly 570,000 distinct CDR3 sequences, about 26% being singletons. J lost 7 bases, V lost 6 bases, and 14 bases had no gene match. Germline V CDR1 and CDR2: SGDLS, YYNGEE. The CDR3 contains 16 residues. The sample taken for sequencing was blood. This TCR derives from a woman in her sixties or seventies in good health. The rearrangement uses TRBV9 and TRBJ2-2, with 8 bases identical to TRBD1. The CDR3 DNA reads as TGTGCCAGCACCCACGAATCAGGGGGCGTGAACGGGGAGCTGTTTTTT. Translating it yields CASTHESGGVNGELFF.